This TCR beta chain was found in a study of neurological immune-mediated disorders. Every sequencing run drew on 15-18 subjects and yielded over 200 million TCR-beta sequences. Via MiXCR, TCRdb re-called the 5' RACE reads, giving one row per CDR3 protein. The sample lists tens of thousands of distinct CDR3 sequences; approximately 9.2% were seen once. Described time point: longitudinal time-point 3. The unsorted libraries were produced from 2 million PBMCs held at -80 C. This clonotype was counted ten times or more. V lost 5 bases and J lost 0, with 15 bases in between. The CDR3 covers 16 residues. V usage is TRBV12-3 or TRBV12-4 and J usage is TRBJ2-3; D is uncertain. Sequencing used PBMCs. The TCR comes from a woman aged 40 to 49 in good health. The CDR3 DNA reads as TGTGCCAGCAGTCCGGGCGCGGAAATTAGCACAGATACGCAGTATTTT. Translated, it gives CASSPGAEISTDTQYF.